The 29 T cell receptor beta chains in this list originate from one sample, sequenced in a study of blood T cell repertoires in COVID-19. Some clones are missing from TCRdb's copy, which holds only in-frame ones; the method was immunoSEQ multiplex PCR. The top ten hold 3% to 4% of the sample, which has under 100,000 clones, roughly nine tenths seen once. Sequenced sample: peripheral blood. The receptors were gathered from a woman between 70 and 85 years old with acute or convalescent COVID-19.

The V and J genes are TRBV28 and TRBJ1-1, with a tentative D call TRBD1 (5 bases). CDR3 length: 13 residues. Germline loops: CDR1 MDHEN, CDR2 SYDVKM. The V and J ends lost 8 bases and 1 base respectively, with 11 bases between them. CDR3 coding DNA: TGTGCCAGCGGACGGGGGAGGAACACTGAAGCTTTCTTT. Its protein product is CASGRGRNTEAFF.

This chain joins TRBV10-2 and TRBJ1-2; 8 bases agree with TRBD1. The CDR3 extends over 16 amino acids. V shed 7 bases and J 4 bases; nucleotides not matched to a gene: 14. In germline, CDR1 is WSHSY, CDR2 SAAADI. CDR3 bases: TGCGCCAGCACCCAAAGGTCTGGGACAGGAGTCTATGGCTACACCTTC. It yields the protein CASTQRSGTGVYGYTF.

V gene TRBV20-1 combines with J gene TRBJ1-1; a weak D match, TRBD1 (5 bases). V dropped 6 bases and J dropped 6 bases, with 8 bases sitting between them. Germline CDR1 reads DFQATT; CDR2 reads SNEGSKA (reference sequence). CDR3 length equals 10 residues. The CDR3 here is CSAAGAEAFF. In DNA, the CDR3 is TGCAGTGCCGCGGGGGCTGAAGCTTTCTTT.

CDR3 sequence reads: CATSRDGGGAYEQFF. CDR3 DNA: TGTGCCACCAGCAGAGATGGCGGGGGGGCCTATGAGCAGTTCTTC. The genes are TRBV15 and TRBJ2-1, with TRBD2 matching 9 bases. This CDR3 comprises 15 residues. Germline V gene data show CDR1 as LNHNV and CDR2 as YYDKDF (reference sequence). V lost 0 bases to trimming and J lost 8 bases; unmatched junction nucleotides: 5.

The rearrangement joins TRBV19 to TRBJ1-5, with 7 nucleotides matching TRBD1. V dropped 5 bases and J dropped 2; count of bases not matched to a gene: 9. Germline CDR1 and CDR2: LNHDA and SQIVND (reference sequence). The CDR3 contains 16 residues. CDR3 residues: CASSVEGARGNQPQHF. CDR3 bases: TGTGCCAGTAGTGTTGAGGGGGCGAGGGGCAATCAGCCCCAGCATTTT.

The chain uses TRBV18 and TRBJ2-3; TRBD2 matches at 11 bases. J lost 6 bases, V lost 5 bases, and 7 bases had no gene match. The CDR3 extends over 15 amino acids. The germline CDR1 and CDR2 sequences are KGHSH and LQKENI. DNA of the CDR3: TGTGCCAGCTCAGACACTAGCGGGAGTATTGATACGCAGTATTTT. This encodes CASSDTSGSIDTQYF.

This clone was picked up a small number of times. J is TRBJ1-2 and V is TRBV10-3; 10 bases align to TRBD1. V was pared by 6 bases and J by 4 bases, with 2 bases of the junction left unmatched. CDR3 size: 13 residues. The germline V gene encodes CDR1 ENHRY and CDR2 SYGVKD. CDR3 region: CAIRGDRGYGYTF. DNA for the CDR3: TGTGCCATCAGGGGGGACAGGGGCTATGGCTACACCTTC.

The chain employs TRBV19 and TRBJ2-1; D gene ambiguous. Looked up from germline, CDR1 is LNHDA and CDR2 is SQIVND (reference sequence). The CDR3 has 11 amino acids. V was shortened by 5 bases and J by 5 bases, with 4 bases between the two germline ends. Here the CDR3 DNA reads TGTGCCAGTAGTGCGGACAATGAGCAGTTCTTC. Translation: CASSADNEQFF.

This clone was counted a few times. The rearrangement joins TRBV19 to TRBJ2-1; 10 bases are a match to TRBD1. The CDR3 loop spans 18 amino acids. In germline, CDR1 is LNHDA, CDR2 SQIVND (reference sequence). J gave up 0 bases and V 4 bases, and 9 bases lay outside the gene matches. The CDR3 sequence is CASSKTGGSQSSYNEQFF. The CDR3 DNA reads as TGTGCCAGTAGTAAGACAGGGGGCTCTCAGAGCTCCTACAATGAGCAGTTCTTC.

CDR3 residues: CASRNTGNYGYTF. The DNA for the CDR3 is TGTGCCAGCAGAAATACAGGGAATTATGGCTACACCTTC. The chain employs TRBV27 and TRBJ1-2; D perhaps matches TRBD1 (6 bases). The V gene lost 6 bases and the J gene lost 5 bases, with 13 bases spanning the gap. The CDR3 has 13 residues. Germline values: CDR1 MNHEY, CDR2 SMNVEV (reference sequence).

The chain combines TRBV27 with TRBJ2-3, with D maybe TRBD1 (5 bases). CDR1 MNHEY and CDR2 SMNVEV come from the germline V gene (reference sequence). This CDR3 contains 14 residues. V shed 3 bases and J shed 11 bases, with 18 bases lying between them. The CDR3 region is CASSFDRGTNRQYF. In DNA, the CDR3 is TGTGCCAGCAGTTTCGACAGAGGCACTAATAGGCAGTATTTT.

This chain uses TRBV29-1 with TRBJ2-5; D ambiguous. Trimming took 3 bases from V and 1 from J, leaving 6 bases between them. Germline loops: CDR1 SQVTM, CDR2 ANQGSEA. This CDR3 contains 12 residues. The DNA of the CDR3 is TGCAGCGTTGAGCAGATCCAAGAGACCCAGTACTTC. Its protein is CSVEQIQETQYF.

The chain recombines TRBV27 with TRBJ1-1; 7 nucleotides align to TRBD1. This CDR3 comprises 15 residues. Germline V lookup: CDR1 MNHEY, CDR2 SMNVEV (reference sequence). V dropped 1 base and J dropped 5; count of bases not matched to a gene: 7. The CDR3 DNA reads as TGTGCCAGCAGTTTATATCAGGGGGGTGGGACTGAAGCTTTCTTT. The encoded protein is CASSLYQGGGTEAFF.

The genes are TRBV6-6 and TRBJ2-5; perhaps TRBD2 as D (6 bases). Germline assignment: CDR1 MNHNY and CDR2 SVGAGI (reference sequence). V lost 4 bases and J 5 bases, leaving 11 bases between the germline ends. The CDR3 is 13 amino acids. CDR3 sequence: CASSFGGVETQYF. The CDR3 DNA reads as TGTGCCAGCAGTTTCGGGGGTGTGGAGACCCAGTACTTC.

This clone appeared a single time. The J gene is TRBJ1-4, the V gene TRBV3-1 (or the pseudogene TRBV3-2), with D possibly TRBD1 on 6 matching bases. The CDR3 length is 16 residues. Germline V gene data show CDR1 as LGHDT and CDR2 as YNNKEL (reference sequence). V was clipped by 2 bases and J by 8 bases, with 18 bases between them. The DNA of the CDR3 is TGTGCCAGCAGCCAATCCCCGAGACAGGTGGGGGAAAAACTGTTTTTT. Translating it yields CASSQSPRQVGEKLFF.

This chain's CDR3 is CASSISDTQYF. The CDR3 DNA reads TGTGCCAGCAGTATATCAGATACGCAGTATTTT. The rearrangement uses TRBV5-4 and TRBJ2-3, with D uncertain. The CDR3 is made up of 11 amino acids. With 5 bases removed from V and 4 bases from J, the gap between germline ends came to 5 bases. Germline V CDR1 and CDR2: SGHNT, YYREEE (reference sequence).

The chain couples TRBV24-1 to TRBJ1-2, with a tentative D call TRBD1 (6 bases). Trimming stripped 4 bases from V and 8 bases from J, with 16 bases between. Germline assignment: CDR1 KGHDR and CDR2 SFDVKD. The CDR3 length is 14 residues. The CDR3 sequence: CATSDGRGEDGYTF. CDR3 coding DNA: TGTGCCACCAGTGACGGCAGGGGAGAGGACGGCTACACCTTC.

This clone was seen just once. The chain uses TRBV30 and TRBJ1-5; a weak D match, TRBD1 (5 bases). The germline V and J ends were trimmed by 4 bases and 5 bases, with 12 bases remaining between them. The CDR3 has 13 amino acids. Per the germline V gene, CDR1 is GTSNPN and CDR2 is SVGIG (reference sequence). CDR3: CAWNLGGDQPQHF. DNA of the CDR3: TGTGCCTGGAACCTGGGGGGTGATCAGCCCCAGCATTTT.

The chain combines TRBV19 with TRBJ2-2; 13 nucleotides line up with TRBD2. The CDR3 consists of 17 residues. The V and J ends lost 4 bases and 5 bases, in that order; junction bases with no gene match: 7. The germline CDR1 and CDR2 sequences are LNHDA and SQIVND (reference sequence). The CDR3 nucleotides are TGTGCCAGTAGTAAACCGGGACTAGCGGGGCCAACCGGGGAGCTGTTTTTT. Translated, it gives CASSKPGLAGPTGELFF.

The chain employs TRBV28 and TRBJ1-5; 8 bases map to TRBD1. Germline V gene sequence: CDR1 MDHEN, CDR2 SYDVKM. V shed 4 bases, J shed 15 bases, and the junction held 11 bases outside the gene matches. The CDR3 spans 13 residues. In DNA form, the CDR3 reads TGTGCCAGCAGTTCTCCCGGACAGGGTAAAGCGCATTTT. It encodes CASSSPGQGKAHF.

The chain recombines TRBV7-8 with TRBJ1-4, with 8 bases aligning to TRBD1. Germline trimming cut 4 bases from V and 11 bases from J; bases unmatched to any gene: 9. Germline lookup yields CDR1 SGHVS and CDR2 FQNEAQ. The CDR3 totals 14 residues. The CDR3 loop is CASSSGQVREKLFF. In DNA form, the CDR3 reads TGTGCCAGCAGCTCGGGACAGGTTCGCGAGAAACTGTTTTTT.

This chain joins TRBV24-1 and TRBJ2-5, with 9 bases fitting TRBD2. V gave up 3 bases and J gave up 4 bases; unmatched junction bases: 2. The CDR3 is made up of 14 amino acids. Looked up from germline, CDR1 is KGHDR and CDR2 is SFDVKD. This CDR3 is CATSDAGGPETQYF. CDR3 sequence (DNA): TGTGCCACCAGTGATGCGGGGGGGCCAGAGACCCAGTACTTC.

The chain uses TRBV14 and TRBJ2-5, with a weak D call TRBD2 (5 bases). Germline lookup yields CDR1 SGHDN and CDR2 FVKESK. V shed 3 bases and J shed 5 bases, with 16 bases lying between them. The CDR3 extends over 15 amino acids. For the CDR3, the DNA is TGTGCCAGCAGCCACGGGATCTCAAGGTCGGAGACCCAGTACTTC. This encodes CASSHGISRSETQYF.

Note on this clone: The same CDR3 arises from other DNA sequences in this sample as well. V and J are TRBV3-1 (or the pseudogene TRBV3-2) and TRBJ2-1, with 9 bases identical to TRBD2. Per germline, CDR1 LGHDT and CDR2 YNNKEL (reference sequence). Trimming took 4 bases from V and 4 from J; bases not matched to a gene: 11. This CDR3 has 17 residues. CDR3 nucleotide sequence: TGTGCCAGCAGCCCGACTAGCGGAACGCCACTATACAATGAGCAGTTCTTC. It specifies CASSPTSGTPLYNEQFF.

The chain joins TRBV19 to TRBJ1-5; 7 bases match TRBD1. Germline V CDR1 and CDR2: LNHDA, SQIVND (reference sequence). CDR3 size: 15 residues. Trimming removed 5 bases from V and 5 bases from J; junction bases left unmatched: 9. CDR3 DNA sequence: TGTGCCAGTAGTTCGGGGGACAGAAACCATCAGCCCCAGCATTTT. The encoded protein is CASSSGDRNHQPQHF.

This chain joins TRBV6-5 and TRBJ1-5; D not certain. The CDR3 has 14 residues. Germline CDR1 MNHEY, CDR2 SVGAGI. V was pared by 4 bases and J by 7 bases, with 14 bases between. CDR3 nucleotide sequence: TGTGCCAGCAGTTGGGGAGGGAGTAAGCAGCCCCAGCATTTT. The encoded protein is CASSWGGSKQPQHF.

V and J are TRBV6-8 and TRBJ1-2; 8 positions match TRBD1. Germline CDR1 MNHGY, CDR2 SAAAGT. The CDR3 is 15 residues long. V was clipped by 7 bases and J by 2 bases; unmatched bases: 9. CDR3 region: CASNSAPGGNYGYTF. In nucleotides, the CDR3 is TGTGCCAGCAATTCCGCTCCAGGGGGCAACTATGGCTACACCTTC.

The CDR3 loop reads CASSLAAGTSVYEQFF. CDR3 nucleotide sequence: TGTGCCAGCAGCTTAGCGGCTGGCACTAGCGTCTATGAGCAGTTCTTC. The V and J genes are TRBV7-7 and TRBJ2-1; 7 bases map to TRBD2. The CDR3 extends over 16 amino acids. Germline loops: CDR1 SSHAT, CDR2 FNYEAQ (reference sequence). J gave up 8 bases and V 0 bases, and 10 bases lay outside the gene matches.

The chain couples TRBV6-5 to TRBJ2-2; 9 bases are shared with TRBD2. V lost 9 bases and J lost 6; bases outside the gene matches: 11. Germline CDR1 is MNHEY and CDR2 is SVGAGI. The CDR3 is 15 amino acids. For the CDR3, the DNA is TGTGCCAGTCGACAAGGGGCTAGCGGGGCCGGGGAGCTGTTTTTT. Residues: CASRQGASGAGELFF.